Listed here is a single TCR beta chain. This CDR3 is built from 15 residues. Germline CDR1 and CDR2: LGHDT and YNNKEL (reference sequence). Trimming left V 3 bases short and J 2 bases short, with 12 bases between. This specimen belongs to a study of blood T cell repertoires in COVID-19. Across the whole study: The study drew acute and convalescent COVID-19 samples from the United States, Italy and Spain. Nucleic acid was either cDNA or gDNA, and it came from T cells, B-cell-depleted T cells, or PBMCs.

Original data processing: Estimation of nucleated cell counts relied on the amplification of reference gene primers. Profiling relied on immunoSEQ multiplex PCR, and the TCRdb table lists in-frame clones only, not all of them. The V and J calls and clone size are taken from that table; D and trimming were inferred from the DNA. In the table there are roughly 120,000 clones, more than 90% of which are singletons. The source is a man aged 50 to 59 with active COVID-19. The chain links TRBV3-1 (or the pseudogene TRBV3-2) to TRBJ2-3, with D possibly matching TRBD1 (5 bases). Source material: peripheral blood. The CDR3 sequence is CASSQGQLNTDTQYF. The DNA for the CDR3 is TGTGCCAGCAGCCAGGGGCAGCTTAACACAGATACGCAGTATTTT.